A single sample gave rise to the 22 T cell receptor beta chains below, sequenced in a study of Graves' ophthalmopathy and Graves' hyperthyroidism. Amplified material comprised TCR beta CDR3 regions derived from RNA transcripts. First-round RT-PCR relied on HTBI primers, and a second-round multiplex PCR came next. In TCRdb, the multiplex PCR reads were re-called with MiXCR into one record per CDR3 protein. The sample lists around 660,000 distinct CDR3 sequences; over 40% were seen once. The sample comprised peripheral blood. Every receptor here comes from an adult man with Graves' ophthalmopathy.

On this clonotype itself: A single base separates this from a much larger clone, so it may be a read error. The chain carries TRBV20-1 and TRBJ2-5; possibly TRBD1 or TRBD2 for D (5 bases each). The CDR3 spans 14 residues. Germline V lookup: CDR1 DFQATT, CDR2 SNEGSKA (reference sequence). CDR3 protein: CSARRDRTTETRYF. CDR3 nucleotides: TGCAGTGCTAGACGGGACCGAACCACAGAGACCCGGTACTTC.

The J gene is TRBJ1-4, the V gene TRBV15, with TRBD1 matching 7 bases. Germline CDR1 and CDR2: LNHNV and YYDKDF (reference sequence). The CDR3 spans 12 residues. Trimming cost V 3 bases and J 8 bases; bases outside gene matches: 0. The CDR3 here is CATSSRGEKLFF. The CDR3 DNA follows: TGTGCCACCAGCAGCAGGGGGGAAAAACTGTTTTTT.

In regard to this clonotype: In this CDR3 the conserved last residue, phenylalanine or tryptophan, is missing, so a read error is likely. The limits of the CDR3 on the DNA are not certain, so only TCRdb's listed CDR3 is given. The chain couples TRBV25-1 to TRBJ1-4; the listed D gene, TRBD1, was not tested against the DNA. The germline gives CDR1 MGHDK, CDR2 SYGVNS. Ends included, the CDR3 has 10 residues. CDR3 sequence: CASSEAGTVN.

This clonotype was recorded many times. This chain joins TRBV29-1 and TRBJ1-1; the match to TRBD1 covers 7 bases. CDR1 is SQVTM and CDR2 is ANQGSEA in the germline V gene. V trimming: 7 bases; J trimming: 4 bases; junction bases outside the gene matches: 6. The CDR3 runs 12 residues. The CDR3 nucleotides are TGCAGCGCCGCGACAGGGAGCACTGAAGCTTTCTTT. Residues: CSAATGSTEAFF. The whole variable domain, filled in from reference TRBV29-1 and TRBJ1-1, reads SAVISQKPSRDICQRGTSLTIQCQVDSQVTMMFWYRQQPGQSLTLIATANQGSEATYESGFVIDKFPISRPNLTFSTLTVSNMSPEDSSIYLCSAATGSTEAFFGQGTRLTVV.

A note on this clonotype: At one boundary the junction diverges from the germline segment, which might be a read error. V is TRBV2 and J is TRBJ1-1; D gene uncertain. The CDR3 spans 13 residues. Per the germline V gene, CDR1 is SNHLY and CDR2 is FYNNEI. CDR3 in DNA: TGTGCCAGCGCCCGCGAGGTGAAAACTGAAGCTTTCTTT. Encoded protein: CASAREVKTEAFF.

This clonotype was recorded at least ten times. The chain joins TRBV9 to TRBJ1-1; D is unresolved. This CDR3 contains 13 residues. The V gene's germline CDR1 is SGDLS and CDR2 YYNGEE. Trimming shortened V by 1 base and J by 5 bases, and 9 bases separated the two germline ends. The CDR3 region is CASSVTGGTEAFF. In DNA form, the CDR3 reads TGTGCCAGCAGCGTAACGGGAGGGACTGAAGCTTTCTTT.

CDR3 sequence reads: CATSIAREYNEQFF. In nucleotides, the CDR3 is TGTGCCACCTCTATCGCGCGGGAGTACAATGAGCAGTTCTTC. The chain employs TRBV11-3 and TRBJ2-7; 7 nucleotides agree with TRBD2. The DNA end lines up better with TRBJ2-1; the J call may be wrong. The V gene's germline CDR1 is SGHNT and CDR2 YENEEA. This CDR3 is built from 14 residues.

The chain is built from TRBV10-3 and TRBJ2-5; D is tentatively TRBD1 or TRBD2 (7 bases each). Trimming stripped 3 bases from V and 5 bases from J, with 16 bases between. The germline V gene has CDR1 ENHRY and CDR2 SYGVKD. The CDR3 is 15 amino acids. CDR3 DNA: TGTGCCATCAGTGACCTGGGAGGGGGCATGGAGACCCAGTACTTC. Residues: CAISDLGGGMETQYF.

Note on this clonotype: This could be a read error, since a much larger clone is one nucleotide away. This chain connects TRBV7-4 to TRBJ1-5; 10 bases are a match to TRBD1. Per germline, CDR1 SGHVT and CDR2 SQSDAQ. This CDR3 is 17 amino acids long. CDR3 protein: CARSSASDRGLGQPQHF. The CDR3 DNA follows: TGTGCCCGCAGCTCAGCAAGTGACAGGGGGCTAGGTCAGCCCCAGCATTTT.

The V call is TRBV15, the J call TRBJ2-7, with D tentatively TRBD2 (5 bases). From germline, CDR1 is LNHNV and CDR2 YYDKDF (reference sequence). The CDR3 is made up of 12 amino acids. Trimming removed 2 bases at V and 5 bases at J, with 7 bases between. The CDR3 coding sequence is TGTGCCACCAGCAGAACCGGGGACGAGCAGTACTTC. It yields the protein CATSRTGDEQYF.

The chain uses TRBV5-1 and TRBJ2-3, with 10 bases aligning to TRBD1. This CDR3 contains 15 residues. CDR1 and CDR2 (germline): SGHRS, YFSETQ. V dropped 1 base and J dropped 4; count of bases not matched to a gene: 3. CDR3 region: CASSLFGQGADTQYF. The CDR3 DNA sequence: TGCGCCAGCAGCTTGTTCGGACAGGGGGCAGATACGCAGTATTTT.

At least ten counts were recorded for this clonotype. The V and J genes are TRBV29-1 and TRBJ1-2, with no clear D. Germline loops: CDR1 SQVTM, CDR2 ANQGSEA. This CDR3 is built from 12 residues. The CDR3 DNA follows: TGCACGACCACGGATACTAACTATGGCTACACCTTC. This encodes CTTTDTNYGYTF.

This clonotype was found many times. Written as DNA, the CDR3 is TGTGCCAGTAGTATCGGGATATCCTACGAGCAGTACTTC. The encoded protein is CASSIGISYEQYF. The chain is built from TRBV19 and TRBJ2-7; tentatively, D is TRBD2 (5 bases). In germline, CDR1 is LNHDA, CDR2 SQIVND (reference sequence). The CDR3 sequence is 13 residues long. Trimming cost V 3 bases and J 1 base, with 7 bases left between them.

In regard to this clonotype: Germline and junction disagree at one end, which may indicate a read error. This chain connects TRBV11-1 to TRBJ1-4, with TRBD1 matching 7 bases. The CDR3 extends over 14 amino acids. The germline V gene has CDR1 SGHAT and CDR2 FQDESV (reference sequence). DNA of the CDR3: TGTGCCAGCAGCTCCTTAGACAGGGAAGAAAAAACTGTTTTT. Translation: CASSSLDREEKTVF.

This clonotype was found many times. The V call is TRBV25-1, the J call TRBJ2-2, with D possibly TRBD2 on 5 matching bases. The CDR3 consists of 16 residues. The germline gives CDR1 MGHDK, CDR2 SYGVNS. Trimming removed 7 bases at V and 4 bases at J, with 19 bases between. CDR3 sequence reads: CASNTLTHEGTGELFF. CDR3 coding DNA: TGTGCCAGCAACACCCTGACCCACGAGGGCACCGGGGAGCTGTTTTTT.

The sample holds many counts of this clonotype. This CDR3 reads CASSLRQPGVSNQPQHF. The CDR3 DNA follows: TGTGCCAGTAGTCTTAGACAGCCTGGGGTTAGCAATCAGCCCCAGCATTTT. V gene TRBV19 combines with J gene TRBJ1-5; D might be TRBD1 (5 bases). The germline V gene has CDR1 LNHDA and CDR2 SQIVND (reference sequence). Trimming pared 5 bases from V and 0 bases from J, leaving 17 bases between. This CDR3 comprises 17 residues.

The chain carries TRBV20-1 and TRBJ2-7; 10 bases align to TRBD2. The CDR3 is 13 amino acids. The V segment lost 5 bases and the J segment 7 bases; nucleotides outside the gene matches: 8. Germline V gives CDR1 DFQATT, CDR2 SNEGSKA (reference sequence). The CDR3 is CSAEAGGPEEQYF. The CDR3 DNA follows: TGCAGTGCTGAAGCGGGAGGGCCGGAGGAGCAGTACTTC.

This clonotype was seen at least ten times. The junction shows a germline mismatch at one end, possibly a read error. The V call is TRBV9, the J call TRBJ2-7, with 7 bases aligning to TRBD1. The CDR3 extends over 14 amino acids. Germline CDR1 is SGDLS and CDR2 is YYNGEE. DNA for the CDR3: TGTGCCAGCAGCTCAAGGGACAGCTCCTCCGAGCAGTACTTC. This encodes CASSSRDSSSEQYF. Full variable domain (outside the CDR3, taken from reference TRBV9 and TRBJ2-7): DSGVTQTPKHLITATGQRVTLRCSPRSGDLSVYWYQQSLDQGLQFLIQYYNGEERAKGNILERFSAQQFPDLHSELNLSSLELGDSALYFCASSSRDSSSEQYFGPGTRLTVT.

The chain employs TRBV2 and TRBJ2-5; TRBD1 matches at 8 bases. V lost 5 bases and J lost 3; bases outside the gene matches: 14. CDR1 SNHLY and CDR2 FYNNEI come from the germline V gene. The CDR3 totals 17 residues. The CDR3 nucleotides read TGTGCCAGCAGTTACTCGCCGTCGGGACAGGCGAAAGAGACCCAGTACTTC. Amino acid sequence: CASSYSPSGQAKETQYF.

This chain joins TRBV11-2 and TRBJ1-2; 9 bases match TRBD1. V lost 5 bases and J lost 7; bases outside the gene matches: 11. Germline V CDR1 and CDR2: SGHAT, FQNNGV. The CDR3 runs to 15 residues. The CDR3 protein is CASSDLGQGFGGYTF. The CDR3 coding sequence is TGTGCCAGCAGCGACCTTGGACAGGGGTTCGGTGGCTACACCTTC.

This chain uses TRBV15 with TRBJ2-6; no clear D gene. This CDR3 contains 16 residues. V lost 3 bases, J lost 1 base, and 10 bases lay in between. Per the germline V gene, CDR1 is LNHNV and CDR2 is YYDKDF (reference sequence). CDR3 amino acids: CATSSGSESGANVLTF. CDR3 coding DNA: TGTGCCACCAGCAGTGGGTCCGAGTCTGGGGCCAACGTCCTGACTTTC.

This clonotype was found many times. This chain joins TRBV7-9 and TRBJ1-6; D is undetermined. Germline V gene lookup returns CDR1 SEHNR and CDR2 FQNEAQ (reference sequence). There are 16 residues in the CDR3. V shed 5 bases and J shed 0 bases, with 11 bases lying between them. The CDR3 DNA follows: TGTGCCAGCAGCCCCGGACGGAGCTCCTATAATTCACCCCTCCACTTT. Translating gives CASSPGRSSYNSPLHF.